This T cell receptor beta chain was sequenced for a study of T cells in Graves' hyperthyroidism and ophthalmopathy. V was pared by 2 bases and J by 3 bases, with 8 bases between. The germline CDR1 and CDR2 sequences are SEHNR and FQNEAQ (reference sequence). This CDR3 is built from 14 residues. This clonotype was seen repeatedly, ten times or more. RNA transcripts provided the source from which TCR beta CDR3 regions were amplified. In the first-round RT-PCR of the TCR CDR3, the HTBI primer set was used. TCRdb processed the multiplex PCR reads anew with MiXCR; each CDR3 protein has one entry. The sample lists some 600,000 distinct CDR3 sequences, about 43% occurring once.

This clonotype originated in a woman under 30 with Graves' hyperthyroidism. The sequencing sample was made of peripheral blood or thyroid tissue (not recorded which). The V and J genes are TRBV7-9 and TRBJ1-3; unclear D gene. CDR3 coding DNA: TGTGCCAGCAGCTTATCCCAATATGGAAACACCATATATTTT. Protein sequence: CASSLSQYGNTIYF.